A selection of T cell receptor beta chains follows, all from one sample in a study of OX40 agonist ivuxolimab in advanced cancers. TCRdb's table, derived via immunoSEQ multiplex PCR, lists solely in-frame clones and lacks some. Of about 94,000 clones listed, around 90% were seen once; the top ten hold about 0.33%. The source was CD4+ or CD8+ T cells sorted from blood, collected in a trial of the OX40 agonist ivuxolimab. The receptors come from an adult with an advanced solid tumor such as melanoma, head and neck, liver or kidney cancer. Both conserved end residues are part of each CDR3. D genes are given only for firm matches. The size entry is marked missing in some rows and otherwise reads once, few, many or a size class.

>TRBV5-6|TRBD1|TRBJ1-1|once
TGTGCCAGCAGCCCGGAACAGGGGGCCATGAACACTGAAGCTTTCTTT
CASSPEQGAMNTEAFF
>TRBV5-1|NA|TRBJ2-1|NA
TGCGCCAGCAGCTTGGGGAGCAGGGGACAAAACAATGAGCAGTTCTTC
CASSLGSRGQNNEQFF
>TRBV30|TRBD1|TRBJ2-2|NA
TGTGCCTGGAATCCGGGACAGGTTCATGTCGGGGAGCTGTTTTTT
CAWNPGQVHVGELFF
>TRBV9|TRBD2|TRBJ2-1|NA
TGTGCCAGCAGCGCCTCTACTAGCGGGGGGGCCCGGTACAATGAGCAGTTCTTC
CASSASTSGGARYNEQFF
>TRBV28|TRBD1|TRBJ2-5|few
TGTGCCAGCAGTTCTGTTTTCCTGACAGGGGTTGGTGAGACCCAGTACTTC
CASSSVFLTGVGETQYF
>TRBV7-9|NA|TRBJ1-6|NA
TGTGCCAGCAGCCCGGGACACTTAAGGCGTTCACCCCTCCACTTT
CASSPGHLRRSPLHF
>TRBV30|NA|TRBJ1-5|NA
TGTGCCTGGAGTTCAACACGACTTGGCAATCAGCCCCAGCATTTT
CAWSSTRLGNQPQHF
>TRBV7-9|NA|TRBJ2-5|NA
TGTGCCAGCAGCTTAGGTTCCGGCTCCCAGTACTTC
CASSLGSGSQYF
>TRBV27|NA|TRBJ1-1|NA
TGTGCCAGCAGTGGCCGTTGGGGGACTGAAGCTTTCTTT
CASSGRWGTEAFF
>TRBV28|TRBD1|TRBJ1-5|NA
TGTGCCAGCAGTTGGGACAGCAGCAATCAGCCCCAGCATTTT
CASSWDSSNQPQHF
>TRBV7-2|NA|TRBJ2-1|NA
TGTGCCAGCAGCTTAGCCGGCCCCCGGGGACATGAGGGTGAGCAGTTCTTC
CASSLAGPRGHEGEQFF
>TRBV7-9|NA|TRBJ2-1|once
TGTGCCAGCAGCGCCGGCCGGGGGATGGGGCGCAATGAGCAGTTCTTC
CASSAGRGMGRNEQFF
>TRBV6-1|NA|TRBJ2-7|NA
TGTGCCAGCAGTGAGGAGGAGCAGTACTTC
CASSEEEQYF
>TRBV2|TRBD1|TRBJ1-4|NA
TGTGCCAGCAGTCTCTCACAGGGGCGAGAAGAAAAACTGTTTTTT
CASSLSQGREEKLFF
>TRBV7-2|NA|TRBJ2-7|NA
TGTGCCAGCAGCGAAGCAGGGCAATTCTCCTACGAGCAGTACTTC
CASSEAGQFSYEQYF
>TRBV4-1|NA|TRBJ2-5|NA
TGCGCCAGCAGCCAGGGTGAGACTAGACGAGAGACCCAGTACTTC
CASSQGETRRETQYF
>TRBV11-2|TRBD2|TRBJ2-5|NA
TGTGCCAGCAGCTCTCTTTTGAGCGGGGCTAAAAAAGAGACCCAGTACTTC
CASSSLLSGAKKETQYF
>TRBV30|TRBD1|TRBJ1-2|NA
TGTGCCTGGAGTCCTCCCGGGACAGGGGAAGGCTACACCTTC
CAWSPPGTGEGYTF
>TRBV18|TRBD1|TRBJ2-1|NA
TGTGCCAGCTCACCTAGGGGGCAGACTAATGAGCAGTTCTTC
CASSPRGQTNEQFF
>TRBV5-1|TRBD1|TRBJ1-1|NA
TGCGCCAGCAGCCCGACAGGACAGGGAAAAACTGAAGCTTTCTTT
CASSPTGQGKTEAFF
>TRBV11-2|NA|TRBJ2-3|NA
TGTGCCAGCAGCTTTCTCCCGGGGGCATCCGCCCCCACAGATACGCAGTATTTT
CASSFLPGASAPTDTQYF
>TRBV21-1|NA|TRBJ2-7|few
TGTGCCAGCACCAAGGAGGGGACAGATAGATGCTGTGCAGTGGACGAGCAGTACTTC
CASTKEGTDRCCAVDEQYF
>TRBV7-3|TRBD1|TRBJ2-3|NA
TGTGCCAGCAGCCCATCCCGGGGCAGGGGGCCCACAGATACGCAGTATTTT
CASSPSRGRGPTDTQYF
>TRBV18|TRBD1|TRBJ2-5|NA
TGTGCCAGCTCACCAATACGAGGGGGCGGTGAGACCCAGTACTTC
CASSPIRGGGETQYF
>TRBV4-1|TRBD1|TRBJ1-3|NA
TGCGCCAGCAAAAAGTCTTACGGGGACAGGGGTGATCGCTCTGGAAACACCATATATTTT
CASKKSYGDRGDRSGNTIYF
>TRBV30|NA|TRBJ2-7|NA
TGTGCCTGGAGTGGGGGGGCTGGGAACGAGCAGTACTTC
CAWSGGAGNEQYF
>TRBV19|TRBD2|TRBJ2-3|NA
TGTGCCAGTAGTACCCGACTAGCGGGGGGAAGGGATACGCAGTATTTT
CASSTRLAGGRDTQYF
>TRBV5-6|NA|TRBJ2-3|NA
TGTGCCAGCAGCTTGGACCCCTCGGCGATTAGGAGCACAGATACGCAGTATTTT
CASSLDPSAIRSTDTQYF
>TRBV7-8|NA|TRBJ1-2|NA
TGTGCCAGCAGCCCCGGGGGGACCCATAGCGGCTACACCTTC
CASSPGGTHSGYTF
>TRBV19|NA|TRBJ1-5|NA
TGTGCCAGTAGTATCAAACAGGCCAGACGCAATCAGCCCCAGCATTTT
CASSIKQARRNQPQHF
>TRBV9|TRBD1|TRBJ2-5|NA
TGTGCCAGCAGCGGCGACAGGGCCGAGACCCAGTACTTC
CASSGDRAETQYF
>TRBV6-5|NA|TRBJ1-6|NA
TGTGCCAGCAGGAAGGACAGTGTCTATAATTCACCCCTCCACTTT
CASRKDSVYNSPLHF
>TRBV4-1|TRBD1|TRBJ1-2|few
TGCGCCAGCAGCCAGGACAGGGTGTCAGGTGGCTACACCTTC
CASSQDRVSGGYTF
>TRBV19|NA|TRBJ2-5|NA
TGTGCCAGTAGTATCCGGAGACACCAAGAGACCCAGTACTTC
CASSIRRHQETQYF
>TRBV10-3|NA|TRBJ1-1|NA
TGTGCCATCAGGAGAGAAGGGGGGTCCACTGAAGCTTTCTTT
CAIRREGGSTEAFF
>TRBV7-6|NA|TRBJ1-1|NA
TGTGCCAGCAGCTTAGGGCCAGGGGCAAAAAACACTGAAGCTTTCTTT
CASSLGPGAKNTEAFF
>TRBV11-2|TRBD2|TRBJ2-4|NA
TGTGCCAGCAGCTCGCGGGGGGTTCTAGCCAAAAACATTCAGTACTTC
CASSSRGVLAKNIQYF
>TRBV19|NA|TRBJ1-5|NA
TGTGCCAGTAGTAACGGGGCTTGGGTCAATAGCAATCAGCCCCAGCATTTT
CASSNGAWVNSNQPQHF
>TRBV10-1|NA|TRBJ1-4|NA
TGCGCCAGCAGTGTGGGACAAGGGAATGAAAAACTGTTTTTT
CASSVGQGNEKLFF
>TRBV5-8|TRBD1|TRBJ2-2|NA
TGTGCCAGCAGCTTGGCAATCGGACAGGGGGCGACCGGGGAGCTGTTTTTT
CASSLAIGQGATGELFF
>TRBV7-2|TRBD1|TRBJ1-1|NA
TGTGCCAGCAGCTTCATCGGACAGGGCACTGAAGCTTTCTTT
CASSFIGQGTEAFF
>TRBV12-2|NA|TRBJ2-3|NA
TGTGCAAGTCGCTTACCGTCTACGGGGACTAGCGAGAGAGTAGATACGCAGTATTTT
CASRLPSTGTSERVDTQYF
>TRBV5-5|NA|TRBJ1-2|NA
TGTGCCAGCAGCCCGCTCGGGCCTCCCGGCTATGGCTACACCTTC
CASSPLGPPGYGYTF
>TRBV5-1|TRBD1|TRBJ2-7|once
TGCGCCAGCAGCTTTCCGATACAGGGGAGTGGAATGTACGAGCAGTACTTC
CASSFPIQGSGMYEQYF
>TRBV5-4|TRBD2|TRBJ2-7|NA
TGTGCCAGCATGGTAAGGACTAGCGGGGGCTACGAGCAGTACTTC
CASMVRTSGGYEQYF
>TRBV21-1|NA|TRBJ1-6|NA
TGTGCCAGCAGCATCGTAGGGAGCTCCTATAATTCACCCCTCCACTTT
CASSIVGSSYNSPLHF
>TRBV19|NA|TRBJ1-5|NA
TGTGCCAGTAGTATCGGGCAGAATAGCAATCAGCCCCAGCATTTT
CASSIGQNSNQPQHF
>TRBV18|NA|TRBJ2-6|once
TGTGCCAGCTCACCACCGTCCGGGGCCAACGTCCTGACTTTC
CASSPPSGANVLTF
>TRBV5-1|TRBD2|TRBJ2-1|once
TGCGCCAGCAGCCCTGCAGCGGGGGCCTACAATGAGCAGTTCTTC
CASSPAAGAYNEQFF